This is a list of T cell receptor beta chains from one sample in a study of blood T cell repertoires in COVID-19. Data came from immunoSEQ multiplex PCR; TCRdb stores just in-frame clones and leaves some out. The table lists fewer than 85,000 clones, about 80% of them singletons. Input material: peripheral blood. These receptors were taken from a man in his fifties or sixties with active or convalescent COVID-19. The CDR3 runs from the conserved cysteine through the conserved F or W. The order of the fields is V gene, clone size, D gene, J gene, CDR3 DNA, CDR3 protein. A D gene is named only where the DNA matches it firmly. For some rows the clone size is stated as once, few or many, or as a class when expanded; others skip it.

V gene: TRBV19; clone size: once; D gene: NA; J gene: TRBJ1-5; CDR3 DNA: TGTGCCAGTAGTATTGAGGCGCTGCGCGGTCAGCCCCAGCATTTT; CDR3 protein: CASSIEALRGQPQHF
V gene: TRBV11-2; clone size: NA; D gene: TRBD1; J gene: TRBJ1-1; CDR3 DNA: TGTGCCAGCAGCACAATAAGACAGGGGAACACTGAAGCTTTCTTT; CDR3 protein: CASSTIRQGNTEAFF
V gene: TRBV7-3; clone size: NA; D gene: TRBD1; J gene: TRBJ2-3; CDR3 DNA: TGTGCCAGCAGCCCCGGGGACAGGGGGCGGGGGACAGATACGCAGTATTTT; CDR3 protein: CASSPGDRGRGTDTQYF
V gene: TRBV30; clone size: NA; D gene: TRBD1; J gene: TRBJ1-3; CDR3 DNA: TGTGCCTGGAGTCGGACAGGGGATGGTGGAAACACCATATATTTT; CDR3 protein: CAWSRTGDGGNTIYF
V gene: TRBV6-1; clone size: NA; D gene: NA; J gene: TRBJ1-2; CDR3 DNA: TGTGCCAGCAGTGAAACAGCCTGGGACTTCTATGGCTACACCTTC; CDR3 protein: CASSETAWDFYGYTF
V gene: TRBV10-2; clone size: NA; D gene: NA; J gene: TRBJ1-2; CDR3 DNA: TGCGCCAGCGCTCCCAGCGGGCCAGTGATTGGCTACACCTTC; CDR3 protein: CASAPSGPVIGYTF
V gene: TRBV6-5; clone size: NA; D gene: TRBD2; J gene: TRBJ2-7; CDR3 DNA: TGTGCCAGCAGTTATAGCGGGGGGTCCCCACTCTACGAGCAGTACTTC; CDR3 protein: CASSYSGGSPLYEQYF
V gene: TRBV24-1; clone size: NA; D gene: NA; J gene: TRBJ1-4; CDR3 DNA: TGTGCCACCAGTGAGGCAGCCGGGACAAGGGGTAATGAAAAACTGTTTTTT; CDR3 protein: CATSEAAGTRGNEKLFF
V gene: TRBV19; clone size: NA; D gene: TRBD2; J gene: TRBJ2-5; CDR3 DNA: TGTGCCAGTAGTATGTTGGTCGGGGGGGCCTGGGAGACCCAGTACTTC; CDR3 protein: CASSMLVGGAWETQYF
V gene: TRBV7-3; clone size: NA; D gene: TRBD1; J gene: TRBJ2-2; CDR3 DNA: TGTGCCAGCAGCTTGACAGGGGCCGGGGAGCTGTTTTTT; CDR3 protein: CASSLTGAGELFF
V gene: TRBV14; clone size: NA; D gene: TRBD2; J gene: TRBJ2-1; CDR3 DNA: TGTGCCAGCAGCCAAGAACTAGGGCTAGCGGGCAATGAGCAGTTCTTC; CDR3 protein: CASSQELGLAGNEQFF
V gene: TRBV5-1; clone size: once; D gene: NA; J gene: TRBJ1-1; CDR3 DNA: TGCGCCAGCAGCTTGGGGTTGGGACAAATGCGGACTGAAGCTTTCTTT; CDR3 protein: CASSLGLGQMRTEAFF
V gene: TRBV24-1; clone size: once; D gene: TRBD1; J gene: TRBJ2-1; CDR3 DNA: TGTGCCACCAGTGATCCCGAGAGGGGGACAGTCTCCTACAATGAGCAGTTCTTC; CDR3 protein: CATSDPERGTVSYNEQFF
V gene: TRBV4-1; clone size: NA; D gene: TRBD1; J gene: TRBJ2-1; CDR3 DNA: TGCGCCAGCAGCCAAGCACAGGGGGCGCTTAATGAGCAGTTCTTC; CDR3 protein: CASSQAQGALNEQFF
V gene: TRBV29-1; clone size: NA; D gene: NA; J gene: TRBJ2-3; CDR3 DNA: TGCAGCGTCCATGAGGGTTATAGATCAGATACGCAGTATTTT; CDR3 protein: CSVHEGYRSDTQYF
V gene: TRBV29-1; clone size: once; D gene: TRBD1; J gene: TRBJ1-6; CDR3 DNA: TGCAGCGTCGGACAGGGGGATGGTTCACCCCTCCACTTT; CDR3 protein: CSVGQGDGSPLHF
V gene: TRBV3-1/TRBV3-2; clone size: few; D gene: NA; J gene: TRBJ1-4; CDR3 DNA: TGTGCCAGCAGCCAAGATATATCCTTTAATGAAAAACTGTTTTTT; CDR3 protein: CASSQDISFNEKLFF
V gene: TRBV5-4; clone size: NA; D gene: TRBD2; J gene: TRBJ2-3; CDR3 DNA: TGTGCCAGCACCCGGCAGACTAGCGGCACAGATACGCAGTATTTT; CDR3 protein: CASTRQTSGTDTQYF
V gene: TRBV6-5; clone size: NA; D gene: TRBD1; J gene: TRBJ1-1; CDR3 DNA: TGTGCCAGCAGTAGGGACAGGGGGAACACTGAAGCTTTCTTT; CDR3 protein: CASSRDRGNTEAFF
V gene: TRBV2; clone size: NA; D gene: NA; J gene: TRBJ2-1; CDR3 DNA: TGTGCCAGCAGTAGAAGCGGTAGCTCCTACAATGAGCAGTTCTTC; CDR3 protein: CASSRSGSSYNEQFF
V gene: TRBV7-9; clone size: few; D gene: NA; J gene: TRBJ2-5; CDR3 DNA: TGTGCCAGCAGCTTATCGACAGGACAAGAGACCCAGTACTTC; CDR3 protein: CASSLSTGQETQYF
V gene: TRBV12-3/TRBV12-4; clone size: NA; D gene: NA; J gene: TRBJ2-7; CDR3 DNA: TGTGCCAGCAGCTACGACTCCTACGAGCAGTACTTC; CDR3 protein: CASSYDSYEQYF
V gene: TRBV18; clone size: NA; D gene: NA; J gene: TRBJ2-2; CDR3 DNA: TGTGCCAGCTCGGGCTACAAAGACACCGGGGAGCTGTTTTTT; CDR3 protein: CASSGYKDTGELFF
V gene: TRBV5-1; clone size: NA; D gene: TRBD1; J gene: TRBJ1-4; CDR3 DNA: TGCGCCAGCAGCTTCGGACAGGGGGGTGAAAAACTGTTTTTT; CDR3 protein: CASSFGQGGEKLFF
V gene: TRBV19; clone size: NA; D gene: NA; J gene: TRBJ2-7; CDR3 DNA: TGTGCCAGTAGTATCCGGGGGATCTCCTACGAGCAGTACTTC; CDR3 protein: CASSIRGISYEQYF
V gene: TRBV10-3; clone size: NA; D gene: TRBD1; J gene: TRBJ1-2; CDR3 DNA: TGTGCCATCAGTGAGGGGACAGGGGGCGACTATGGCTACACCTTC; CDR3 protein: CAISEGTGGDYGYTF
V gene: TRBV7-2; clone size: NA; D gene: NA; J gene: TRBJ1-2; CDR3 DNA: TGTGCCAGCACCCTAGGGGTGGGGCCATATGAAGGCTACACCTTC; CDR3 protein: CASTLGVGPYEGYTF
V gene: TRBV4-1; clone size: few; D gene: TRBD2; J gene: TRBJ2-1; CDR3 DNA: TGCGCCAGCAGCCTCGGACTAGTCCCCTACAATGAGCAGTTCTTC; CDR3 protein: CASSLGLVPYNEQFF
V gene: TRBV5-1; clone size: NA; D gene: NA; J gene: TRBJ2-2; CDR3 DNA: TGCGCCAGCAGCTTGGTACAGTTTAACACCGGGGAGCTGTTTTTT; CDR3 protein: CASSLVQFNTGELFF